This T cell receptor (beta chain) is from a study of CD8 T cells in ankylosing spondylitis (dated by TCRdb to 2016 to 2017). Study-level background: The study profiled T cell receptor beta repertoires in healthy donors and ankylosing spondylitis patients to find disease-linked TCR variants. The whole study cohort included over a hundred healthy donors and about two dozen ankylosing spondylitis patients. Peripheral blood samples were taken, and synovial fluid was additionally collected from ankylosing spondylitis patients.

Concerning this clonotype: Its antigen has not been determined. The sample holds no much larger clone one base away, and base qualities are not on file.

General conclusions and limits of the study: Significant enrichment of the disease-linked clones was reported in matched synovial fluid samples from ankylosing spondylitis patients. A TCR beta motif of roughly 8 highly homologous amino acid variants appeared characteristic of blood from ankylosing spondylitis patients. The disease-linked clones had a CD8+ phenotype and were found at relatively low frequencies in peripheral blood. Some motif variants had previously been reported in the synovial fluid and blood of reactive arthritis patients, which suggests shared mechanisms of disease initiation.

CDR1 and CDR2 (SGHRS, YFSETQ) derive from the germline V gene. Including cysteine and phenylalanine, the CDR3 has 15 amino acids. The entry retains the CDR3 DNA only, 45 bases that are in frame from base 1. V has 1 base trimmed and J has 6 bases trimmed; junction bases matching no gene number 6. For sequencing, an Illumina HiSeq 2500 was employed. Quantitative 5'-RACE with molecular barcodes was used to prepare TCR beta libraries. The original pipeline was this. A new computational method based on a probabilistic model of VDJ rearrangement was used to identify disease-linked TCR variants. TCRdb reworked the public reads: Q25 trimming with fastp, MiXCR clone assembly, productive beta chains retained. Rows with one shared CDR3 protein collapse into an entry with the most common genes and DNA. The authors' filters were not applied to this entry. The sample data list under 850,000 distinct CDR3 sequences, and 19% of these were observed just once. Under 20% of the sample comes from the top ten.

This clonotype was sampled from a male donor with ankylosing spondylitis. Sample: blood, either unsorted or a sorted T cell fraction (not recorded which). The chain couples TRBV5-1 to TRBJ1-1, with 10 junctional bases fitting TRBD1. The CDR3 reads as follows: CASSLRGQGTAEAFF. The DNA sequence reads TGCGCCAGCAGCTTGCGGGGACAGGGGACGGCTGAAGCTTTCTTT.